This T cell receptor beta chain was sequenced during a study of PD-1 blockade in classical Hodgkin lymphoma. Study-wide findings and caveats: With respect to the repertoire differences, their causes, possibly disease activity or prior therapy, remain undefined. Significant TCR diversity gains by C4D1 occurred in CD4+ but not CD8+ cells.

A remark on this clone: The target antigen is unknown.

Assay: immunoSEQ multiplex PCR; the TCRdb copy retains only in-frame clones and omits some. The profile shows about 63,000 clones, 85% to 90% of them singletons. Each of the patients experienced relapse following autologous stem cell transplantation, and their brentuximab vedotin exposure differed. The TCR sequence derives from a human donor with classical Hodgkin lymphoma. The specimen was peripheral blood mononuclear cells (PBMCs), collected before the second cycle of nivolumab.

The CDR3 sequence: CAWYNRGTGELFF. The DNA of the CDR3 is TGTGCCTGGTACAACAGGGGCACCGGGGAGCTGTTTTTT. The J gene is TRBJ2-2, the V gene TRBV30; 7 nucleotides align to TRBD1. The CDR3 loop spans 13 amino acids. With V trimmed by 5 bases and J by 4 bases, 4 bases remained unmatched. Per the germline V gene, CDR1 is GTSNPN and CDR2 is SVGIG (reference sequence).